This T cell receptor beta chain stems from a study of metastatic and nonmetastatic thyroid tumors (dated by TCRdb to the early 2020s). A note on the overall study: The researchers compared repertoires between peripheral blood samples and tumor or nodule tissue samples from patients with malignant or benign thyroid disease. Beyond this particular receptor, the publication reports: In both blood and tumor samples, malignant tumors were reported to have significantly higher TCR beta diversity than benign nodules.

Receptor libraries were prepared by PCR. Sequencing was performed on an Illumina HiSeq 4000. High-throughput sequencing was used to profile the TCR beta-chain CDR3 region of every patient. The study's own analysis went as follows. The researchers built a classifier to tell apart papillary thyroid cancer patients with distant metastasis, based on CDR3 differences among clinicopathological groups. To measure repertoire diversity the researchers used the Shannon index, while the Morisita-Horn index served to gauge how similar the tumor and blood repertoires were. TCRdb reprocessed the public reads (quality trimming at Q25 with fastp, clone calling with MiXCR) and kept in-frame beta chains. It is TCRdb's table, rather than the study itself, that gives the V and J calls and clone size. The sample table lists 20,000 to 25,000 clones, around a fifth of them with a count of one. Roughly 5% of the sample rests with the top ten.

V is reduced by 8 bases and J by 3 bases, leaving a spacing of 4 bases between them. CDR1 and CDR2, looked up from the germline V gene (reference sequence), are LNHNV and YYDKDF. From the cysteine up to the phenylalanine, the CDR3 has a length of 11 residues. The kept DNA is CDR3 alone, 33 bases in frame from the first base. This clone showed up many times. The clone's antigen remains unknown. Qualities for individual bases were not recorded, and no much larger clone is one base off. None of the patients had been given any treatment before thyroid surgery. The study retrospectively analysed patient clinical samples collected from about 2012 to 2019 using T-cell receptor beta sequencing.

The TCR originated in a male donor with papillary thyroid cancer or a benign thyroid nodule (not recorded which). Some clones in this sample may be carry-over from other donors' samples. The sequence joins TRBV15 to TRBJ2-2; no D segment can be confidently identified. The sequenced sample was blood. The CDR3 region: CATGYTGELFF. The DNA reads as follows: TGTGCCACCGGATACACCGGGGAGCTGTTTTTT.